This entry lists 26 T cell receptor beta chains sequenced from one sample in a study of STAT3 mutations in large granular lymphocyte leukemia. Study-wide findings and caveats: At least one immunodominant TCR beta clonotype appeared in every T-cell large granular lymphocyte leukemia patient.

Generated by immunoSEQ multiplex PCR, the TCRdb table keeps only in-frame clones and is missing some. The sample lists about 9,300 clones; 85% to 90% were seen once. These TCRs' antigens remain unknown. Material for sequencing was peripheral blood mononuclear cells. Every receptor here comes from a man aged 80 or over with T-cell large granular lymphocyte leukemia. Some clones in this sample may be carry-over from other donors' samples.

The V and J genes are TRBV6-6 and TRBJ2-3, with D perhaps TRBD2 (5 bases). The V and J ends lost 2 bases and 3 bases respectively, with 12 bases between them. Looked up from germline, CDR1 is MNHNY and CDR2 is SVGAGI (reference sequence). The CDR3 spans 15 residues. CDR3 nucleotides: TGTGCCAGCAGTTACGGGAGAGGGCCTACAGATACGCAGTATTTT. It is translated as CASSYGRGPTDTQYF.

The chain has TRBV30 and TRBJ2-3; tentative D call: TRBD1 (5 bases). The CDR3 has 16 residues. Between the trimmed V and J ends, which lost 5 bases and 0 bases, there was a span of 18 bases. Germline V gives CDR1 GTSNPN, CDR2 SVGIG (reference sequence). The CDR3: CAWQPTDSLSTDTQYF. The CDR3 nucleotides are TGTGCCTGGCAGCCTACAGACAGTCTTAGCACAGATACGCAGTATTTT. Combining the CDR3 with reference TRBV30 and TRBJ2-3 gives the whole variable domain SQTIHQWPATLVQPVGSPLSLECTVEGTSNPNLYWYRQAAGRGLQLLFYSVGIGQISSEVPQNLSASRPQDRQFILSSKKLLLSDSGFYLCAWQPTDSLSTDTQYFGPGTRLTVL.

This chain joins TRBV30 and TRBJ2-3; 7 bases are shared with TRBD2. Germline V gives CDR1 GTSNPN, CDR2 SVGIG (reference sequence). The ends lost 0 bases at V and 1 base at J; junction bases unmatched: 4. This CDR3 region has 15 residues. CDR3 sequence reads: CAWSVAGPGTDTQYF. In DNA, the CDR3 is TGTGCCTGGAGTGTAGCGGGGCCGGGCACAGATACGCAGTATTTT.

The chain carries TRBV7-2 and TRBJ2-2; no firm D call. CDR3 length: 14 amino acids. CDR1 and CDR2 from the germline V gene are SGHTA and FQGNSA. The germline V and J ends were trimmed by 6 bases and 3 bases, with 11 bases remaining between them. The CDR3: CASSPQGDTGELFF. CDR3 nucleotide sequence: TGTGCCAGCAGTCCTCAAGGTGACACCGGGGAGCTGTTTTTT.

V and J are TRBV10-2 and TRBJ1-4; a weak D match, TRBD1 (6 bases). V lost 8 bases, J lost 5 bases, and 18 bases lay in between. The CDR3 loop spans 15 amino acids. The germline CDR1 and CDR2 sequences are WSHSY and SAAADI. The CDR3 reads CASLKNRDKNEKLFF. The CDR3 DNA is TGCGCCAGCTTGAAAAACCGGGACAAAAATGAAAAACTGTTTTTT.

The chain is built from TRBV5-1 and TRBJ1-1; tentatively, D is TRBD1 (6 bases). The CDR3 runs 13 residues. With 4 bases removed from V and 4 bases from J, the gap between germline ends came to 11 bases. Per the germline V gene, CDR1 is SGHRS and CDR2 is YFSETQ. The DNA of the CDR3 is TGCGCCAGCAGCCCACAGGGTGCCACTGAAGCTTTCTTT. It translates to CASSPQGATEAFF.

The V and J genes are TRBV6-1 and TRBJ1-2; no firm D call. Trimming pared 3 bases from V and 5 bases from J, leaving 10 bases between. Germline CDR1 reads MNHNS; CDR2 reads SASEGT. The CDR3 is 13 residues long. CDR3 protein: CASSERGTYGYTF. In DNA form, the CDR3 reads TGTGCCAGCAGTGAGCGCGGAACTTATGGCTACACCTTC.

J is TRBJ1-1 and V is TRBV28; no definite D call. Trimming removed 1 base from V and 6 bases from J, with 6 bases in between. Germline loops: CDR1 MDHEN, CDR2 SYDVKM. CDR3 length: 12 residues. CDR3 nucleotide sequence: TGTGCCAGCAGTTTATCACAGTCTGAAGCTTTCTTT. Its translation is CASSLSQSEAFF.

The rearrangement joins TRBV6-1 to TRBJ2-7, with D possibly TRBD1 on 6 matching bases. In germline, CDR1 is MNHNS, CDR2 SASEGT. With 2 bases removed from V and 3 bases from J, the gap between germline ends came to 8 bases. There are 13 residues in the CDR3. The CDR3 loop is CASSEIGGYEQYF. CDR3 nucleotide sequence: TGTGCCAGCAGTGAAATAGGGGGCTACGAGCAGTACTTC.

The rearrangement uses TRBV29-1 and TRBJ2-1; 10 nucleotides match TRBD2. This CDR3 is built from 14 residues. After removal of 7 bases from V and 6 bases from J, the junction contained 9 bases not matched to a gene. The germline gives CDR1 SQVTM, CDR2 ANQGSEA. This CDR3 is CSGLSSGGRNEQFF. For the CDR3, the DNA is TGCAGCGGCCTCTCTAGCGGGGGACGCAATGAGCAGTTCTTC.

This chain joins TRBV19 and TRBJ1-1; TRBD1 might be the D (6 bases). The V gene lost 0 bases and the J gene lost 10 bases, with 12 bases spanning the gap. The length of the CDR3 is 13 residues. In germline, CDR1 is LNHDA, CDR2 SQIVND (reference sequence). The CDR3 reads CASSIDSGVRAFF. CDR3 DNA: TGTGCCAGTAGTATAGACTCAGGGGTGCGAGCTTTCTTT.

Comments on this clone: A read error may produce the germline difference seen at one junction end. CDR3: CASSLAMAEMNAEAFF. CDR3 DNA: TGTGCCAGCAGCTTAGCGATGGCAGAAATGAACGCTGAAGCTTTCTTT. The chain joins TRBV7-9 to TRBJ1-1; no clear D gene. This CDR3 spans 16 amino acids. Looked up from germline, CDR1 is SEHNR and CDR2 is FQNEAQ (reference sequence).

The V and J genes are TRBV4-2 and TRBJ2-2, with no clear D. The CDR3 has 16 residues. Germline-derived CDR1 and CDR2 are LGHNA and YNFKEQ. Deletions cut 1 base from V and 0 bases from J, with 9 bases between. The CDR3 sequence is CASSQVASPNTGELFF. In DNA form, the CDR3 reads TGTGCCAGCAGCCAAGTGGCCAGCCCGAACACCGGGGAGCTGTTTTTT.

This sequence joins TRBV27 and TRBJ2-7; 9 positions match TRBD2. The V and J ends lost 6 bases and 3 bases, in that order; junction bases with no gene match: 21. The germline gives CDR1 MNHEY, CDR2 SMNVEV (reference sequence). CDR3 length: 19 amino acids. The CDR3 loop is CASRISGGWGGNILYEQYF. CDR3 sequence (DNA): TGTGCCAGCAGAATTAGCGGGGGTTGGGGGGGCAATATTCTCTACGAGCAGTACTTC.

The chain employs TRBV6-5 and TRBJ1-3; the match to TRBD1 covers 8 bases. There are 15 residues in the CDR3. Germline CDR1 is MNHEY and CDR2 is SVGAGI. With 7 bases clipped from V and 0 bases from J, the junction kept 5 bases outside the gene matches. CDR3 loop: CASTRQGFSGNTIYF. CDR3 bases: TGTGCCAGCACCCGACAGGGGTTCTCTGGAAACACCATATATTTT.

This clone was detected only a few times. The chain employs TRBV29-1 and TRBJ2-1; possible D gene TRBD1, 6 bases. CDR1 SQVTM and CDR2 ANQGSEA come from the germline V gene. V was trimmed by 5 bases and J by 4 bases, leaving 12 bases between them. The CDR3 extends over 13 amino acids. This chain's CDR3 is CSVFGTPYNEQFF. Here the CDR3 DNA reads TGCAGCGTTTTCGGGACACCATACAATGAGCAGTTCTTC.

The chain recombines TRBV11-3 with TRBJ2-2; TRBD2 aligns across 11 bases. Losses at the gene ends were 5 bases for V and 6 bases for J; bases not matched to a gene: 5. The CDR3 is made up of 15 amino acids. Germline loops: CDR1 SGHNT, CDR2 YENEEA. CDR3 coding DNA: TGTGCCAGCAGCCCACTAGCGGGGGCCCCCGGGGAGCTGTTTTTT. Protein product: CASSPLAGAPGELFF.

The genes are TRBV28 and TRBJ1-2; D gene unclear. CDR1 MDHEN and CDR2 SYDVKM come from the germline V gene. V lost 5 bases and J 1 base, leaving 17 bases between the germline ends. The CDR3 covers 16 residues. The chain's CDR3 is CASSPPGGMGNYGYTF. CDR3 DNA sequence: TGTGCCAGCAGTCCCCCGGGAGGGATGGGTAACTATGGCTACACCTTC.

The V gene is TRBV6-6, the J gene TRBJ1-6; D call uncertain. Per germline, CDR1 MNHNY and CDR2 SVGAGI (reference sequence). V lost 0 bases and J lost 9, with 9 bases in between. The CDR3 totals 14 residues. CDR3 in DNA: TGTGCCAGCAGTTACTCGGGGTTGAGTTCACCCCTCCACTTT. As protein: CASSYSGLSSPLHF.

J is TRBJ2-4 and V is TRBV27; 7 nucleotides line up with TRBD2. CDR3 length: 16 residues. Trimming took 5 bases from V and 7 from J; bases not matched to a gene: 14. Germline V gives CDR1 MNHEY, CDR2 SMNVEV (reference sequence). CDR3 in DNA: TGTGCCAGCAGTACTCAAACCGGGACTACTGTCAACATTCAGTACTTC. Its translation: CASSTQTGTTVNIQYF.

This clone was counted only a few times. The CDR3 spells CASSYTSGGLPDTQYF. The CDR3 region has the DNA TGTGCCAGCAGTTACACTAGCGGGGGCCTCCCGGATACGCAGTATTTT. This sequence joins TRBV6-5 and TRBJ2-3, with 11 nucleotides matching TRBD2. CDR1 and CDR2 from the germline V gene are MNHEY and SVGAGI. The V segment lost 2 bases and the J segment 6 bases; nucleotides outside the gene matches: 7. The CDR3 contains 16 residues.

The V call is TRBV10-3, the J call TRBJ1-5, with 8 bases fitting TRBD1. J gave up 2 bases and V 0 bases, and 6 bases lay outside the gene matches. CDR1 ENHRY and CDR2 SYGVKD come from the germline V gene. CDR3 size: 17 residues. The CDR3 region has the DNA TGTGCCATCAGTGAGTCGGCAGGGGGCTTGCGCAATCAGCCCCAGCATTTT. Translation gives CAISESAGGLRNQPQHF.

The genes are TRBV6-1 and TRBJ1-2; D is uncertain. The CDR3 runs to 13 residues. V shed 3 bases and J shed 8 bases, with 13 bases lying between them. The V gene's germline CDR1 is MNHNS and CDR2 SASEGT. CDR3 amino acids: CASSEGVIVGYTF. The CDR3 DNA sequence: TGTGCCAGCAGTGAGGGTGTTATTGTGGGCTACACCTTC.

This clone was counted only a few times. The rearrangement joins TRBV6-4 to TRBJ1-1; D may be TRBD1 (5 bases). Germline lookup yields CDR1 MRHNA and CDR2 SNTAGT. There are 13 residues in the CDR3. V was clipped by 4 bases and J by 8 bases, with 14 bases between them. In nucleotides, the CDR3 is TGTGCCAGCAGTGCCGGGGCGCGTACGGAAGCTTTCTTT. Protein sequence: CASSAGARTEAFF.

The chain recombines TRBV5-1 with TRBJ1-3; tentative D call: TRBD1 (6 bases). The CDR3 extends over 16 amino acids. Trimming took 2 bases from V and 0 from J, leaving 12 bases between them. Germline CDR1 SGHRS, CDR2 YFSETQ. DNA for the CDR3: TGCGCCAGCAGCTTAACAGGGACGAACTCTGGAAACACCATATATTTT. It specifies CASSLTGTNSGNTIYF.

The chain uses TRBV5-6 and TRBJ2-5; TRBD2 matches 9 bases. Germline loops: CDR1 SGHDT, CDR2 YYEEEE. With V trimmed by 4 bases and J by 5 bases, 9 bases remained unmatched. The CDR3 covers 15 residues. The CDR3 nucleotides are TGTGCCAGCAGCCCGGAAGTAGCGGGGGAGGAGACCCAGTACTTC. Its protein is CASSPEVAGEETQYF. Full variable domain (rest looked up from reference TRBV5-6 and TRBJ2-5): DAGVTQSPTHLIKTRGQQVTLRCSPKSGHDTVSWYQQALGQGPQFIFQYYEEEERQRGNFPDRFSGHQFPNYSSELNVNALLLGDSALYLCASSPEVAGEETQYFGPGTRLLVL.